This is a list of T cell receptor beta chains from one sample in a study of CD8 T cells in Susac syndrome. TCRdb ran MiXCR on the immunoSEQ multiplex PCR reads and lists one entry per CDR3 protein. The repertoire holds more than 110,000 distinct CDR3 sequences, around 94% seen once, with approximately 0.3% in the top ten. The sample comprised CD8+ T cells from PBMCs. The receptors originated from a human donor in good health. Both conserved end residues are part of each CDR3. The D gene is left open where the match is weak. Some rows mark clone size as missing; the rest say once, few, many or name a class of expanded clone.

J | D | V | size | DNA | CDR3
TRBJ2-2 | . | TRBV6-1 | . | TGTGCCAGCAGTGTGTCTCCGGCCGGGGAGCTGTTTTTT | CASSVSPAGELFF
TRBJ1-2 | TRBD1 | TRBV20-1 | . | TGCAGTGCCAAGAAGACAGGGGACTATGGCTACACCTTC | CSAKKTGDYGYTF
TRBJ2-3 | . | TRBV11-2 | . | TGTGCCAGCAGCGGATGGAGTTTGGATACGCAGTATTTT | CASSGWSLDTQYF
TRBJ1-1 | . | TRBV29-1 | . | TGCAGCGTTAAAAGTCAGGACGTGATCTTT | CSVKSQDVIF
TRBJ2-7 | . | TRBV27 | . | TGTGCCAGCAGCAAGGGGGTTCTGGGATACGAGCAGTACTTC | CASSKGVLGYEQYF
TRBJ1-2 | . | TRBV15 | . | TGTGCCACCAGCAGAGAACCCCCGGGGTTCTATGGCTACACCTTC | CATSREPPGFYGYTF
TRBJ1-4 | . | TRBV3-1 | . | TGTGCCAGCAGCCAAGAAGGTCGAGGGGAAAAACTGTTTTTT | CASSQEGRGEKLFF
TRBJ1-1 | TRBD1 | TRBV2 | . | TGTGCCAGCAGATGGACAGGGAACACTGAAGCTTTCTTT | CASRWTGNTEAFF
TRBJ2-7 | . | TRBV29-1 | few | TGCAGCGTTGTCCCTCGTAGCTCCTACGAGCAGTACTTC | CSVVPRSSYEQYF
TRBJ2-7 | . | TRBV6-6 | . | TGTGCCAGCAGTTACCGACCAGCAGGGATCGAGCAGTACTTC | CASSYRPAGIEQYF
TRBJ1-1 | . | TRBV27 | once | TGTGCCAGCAGTTTGAGGGGGGCTGGAACTGAAGCTTTCTTT | CASSLRGAGTEAFF
TRBJ2-2 | . | TRBV29-1 | once | TGCAGCGTTGAAAGCAATGCGAACACCGGGGAGCTGTTTTTT | CSVESNANTGELFF
TRBJ2-1 | . | TRBV6-5 | . | TGTGCCAGCAGTTACACACAGGCTTACAATGAGCAGTTCTTC | CASSYTQAYNEQFF
TRBJ1-5 | . | TRBV6-2/TRBV6-3 | . | TGTGCCAGCAGTATACGGGAGCGCAATCAGCCCCAGCATTTT | CASSIRERNQPQHF
TRBJ2-7 | TRBD1 | TRBV29-1 | . | TGCAGCGTCTTAACAGGGGGCGAGTACGAGCAGTACTTC | CSVLTGGEYEQYF
TRBJ2-1 | . | TRBV12-3/TRBV12-4 | . | TGTGCCAGCAGTTTTGGAACTAACAATGAGCAGTTCTTC | CASSFGTNNEQFF
TRBJ2-4 | . | TRBV20-1 | . | TGCAGTGCTAGTCAGGGTATGACCAAAAACATTCAGTACTTC | CSASQGMTKNIQYF
TRBJ2-7 | . | TRBV27 | . | TGTGCCAGCAGTTATGAGGGGTCTACCTACGAGCAGTACTTC | CASSYEGSTYEQYF
TRBJ1-5 | TRBD1 | TRBV12-3/TRBV12-4 | once | TGTGCCAGCAGTTCAACCGACAGGGATTCAGTGCATTTT | CASSSTDRDSVHF
TRBJ2-1 | . | TRBV20-1 | . | TGCAGTGCTAGATCCCGAAACTACAATGAGCAGTTCTTC | CSARSRNYNEQFF
TRBJ2-7 | TRBD2 | TRBV6-2/TRBV6-3 | . | TGTGCCAGCAGACCACTAGCGGGAGGAGTCGACGAGCAGTACTTC | CASRPLAGGVDEQYF
TRBJ1-1 | . | TRBV9 | . | TGTGCCAGCAGCGTGGGGTGGGGTACTGAAGCTTTCTTT | CASSVGWGTEAFF
TRBJ2-5 | TRBD2 | TRBV2 | once | TGTGCCAGCAGCTCCTTAACTAGCGGGAGTCTCCAAGAGACCCAGTACTTC | CASSSLTSGSLQETQYF
TRBJ2-5 | . | TRBV27 | few | TGTGCCAGCAGTTTAGTGGGAGTGGGAGAGACCCAGTACTTC | CASSLVGVGETQYF
TRBJ1-1 | TRBD1 | TRBV20-1 | . | TGCAGTGCGTCTGGACAGGTCGAGAACACTGAAGCTTTCTTT | CSASGQVENTEAFF
TRBJ2-5 | TRBD2 | TRBV15 | once | TGTGCCACCAGCAGAGACCCAGGACTAGCTAGGACCCAGTACTTC | CATSRDPGLARTQYF
TRBJ2-5 | . | TRBV29-1 | . | TGCAGCGTCGCCCGCCTCGGACAGCAAGAGACCCAGTACTTC | CSVARLGQQETQYF
TRBJ1-2 | TRBD1 | TRBV4-3 | . | TGCGCCAGCAGCCAAGATGAGGGGGCAAACTATGGCTACACCTTC | CASSQDEGANYGYTF
TRBJ2-5 | . | TRBV4-1 | few | TGCGCCAGCAGCCAAGGGGGGCAGGAGACCCAGTACTTC | CASSQGGQETQYF